The 27 T cell receptor beta chains in this list originate from one sample, sequenced in a study of blood T cells in healthy people across ages. With a J-beta primer mix and a sample-barcoded 5' primer, a second PCR ran roughly 7 to 11 cycles. In TCRdb, the 5' RACE reads were re-called with MiXCR into one record per CDR3 protein. Seen here are about 1.6 million distinct CDR3 sequences, 30% to 40% observed once, and the top ten hold about 11%. Sequences were obtained from blood. The source of these receptors is a woman in her twenties or thirties in good health.

The chain uses TRBV9 and TRBJ2-3; 8 bases fit TRBD2. CDR3 length: 15 amino acids. Losses at the gene ends were 6 bases for V and 4 bases for J; bases not matched to a gene: 10. Germline V gene data show CDR1 as SGDLS and CDR2 as YYNGEE. The CDR3 spells CASTLAGGRADTQYF. The CDR3, as DNA: TGTGCCAGCACCTTGGCGGGGGGAAGGGCAGATACGCAGTATTTT. The variable domain in full, completed from reference TRBV9 and TRBJ2-3, reads DSGVTQTPKHLITATGQRVTLRCSPRSGDLSVYWYQQSLDQGLQFLIQYYNGEERAKGNILERFSAQQFPDLHSELNLSSLELGDSALYFCASTLAGGRADTQYFGPGTRLTVL.

The genes are TRBV12-3 or TRBV12-4 and TRBJ1-1, with TRBD1 as a possible D gene (6 bases). The CDR3 consists of 13 residues. V was pared by 6 bases and J by 3 bases, with 11 bases between. The CDR3 bases are TGTGCCAGCAGACTACAGGGTTACACTGAAGCTTTCTTT. Its protein product is CASRLQGYTEAFF.

This clonotype was counted a few times. V gene TRBV20-1 combines with J gene TRBJ2-7; D tentatively reads TRBD1 or TRBD2 (5 bases each). Germline V gene sequence: CDR1 DFQATT, CDR2 SNEGSKA (reference sequence). V gave up 0 bases and J gave up 12 bases, with 24 bases separating them. The CDR3 contains 15 residues. The CDR3 here is CSARDPRSGHYERYF. DNA for the CDR3: TGCAGTGCTAGAGATCCGCGAAGCGGACACTACGAACGGTACTTC.

The rearrangement joins TRBV20-1 to TRBJ2-3; no reliable D call. The CDR3 loop spans 13 amino acids. Germline lookup yields CDR1 DFQATT and CDR2 SNEGSKA (reference sequence). V dropped 6 bases and J dropped 5 bases, with 15 bases sitting between them. CDR3 sequence reads: CSAPLIRRDTQYF. CDR3 nucleotide sequence: TGCAGTGCCCCCCTTATAAGGAGAGATACGCAGTATTTT.

The chain uses TRBV25-1 and TRBJ1-5; D call uncertain. Trimming removed 5 bases from V and 6 bases from J, with 14 bases in between. The germline gives CDR1 MGHDK, CDR2 SYGVNS. CDR3 length: 14 residues. CDR3 sequence reads: CASSWGRKCQPQHF. The CDR3 coding sequence is TGTGCCAGCAGTTGGGGAAGGAAATGTCAGCCCCAGCATTTT.

The CDR3 DNA reads TGTGCCAGCAGCCGAGGGGACAGGGACGAAAAACTGTTTTTT. It yields the protein CASSRGDRDEKLFF. This chain connects TRBV7-9 to TRBJ1-4, with 9 bases that match TRBD1. CDR1 and CDR2 (germline): SEHNR, FQNEAQ (reference sequence). The CDR3 is 14 residues long. The junction had 6 bases not matched to a gene; V was cut back by 5 bases and J by 8 bases. Full variable domain (rest looked up from reference TRBV7-9 and TRBJ1-4): DTGVSQNPRHKITKRGQNVTFRCDPISEHNRLYWYRQTLGQGPEFLTYFQNEAQLEKSRLLSDRFSAERPKGSFSTLEIQRTEQGDSAMYLCASSRGDRDEKLFFGSGTQLSVL.

In this sample, this clonotype turned up a few times. V is TRBV9 and J is TRBJ2-7, with a possible D match to TRBD2 (6 bases). CDR1 is SGDLS and CDR2 is YYNGEE in the germline V gene. CDR3 length equals 15 residues. V lost 0 bases, J lost 4 bases, and 14 bases lay in between. The CDR3 DNA is TGTGCCAGCAGCGTAGGCCCCAGGGACTTGTACGAGCAGTACTTC. Translated, it gives CASSVGPRDLYEQYF.

There are a few counts of this clonotype. The CDR3 sequence is CASSATGLVWGRVYNEQFF. The CDR3 nucleotides are TGTGCCAGCAGTGCCACGGGACTAGTATGGGGTCGGGTCTACAATGAGCAGTTCTTC. This chain joins TRBV27 and TRBJ2-1; 8 nucleotides match TRBD2. There are 19 residues in the CDR3. CDR1 is MNHEY and CDR2 is SMNVEV in the germline V gene (reference sequence). With V trimmed by 5 bases and J by 3 bases, 18 bases remained unmatched.

The chain uses TRBV20-1 and TRBJ2-1, with TRBD2 matching over 10 bases. The CDR3 sequence is 16 residues long. Germline V gene sequence: CDR1 DFQATT, CDR2 SNEGSKA (reference sequence). The V and J ends lost 5 bases and 8 bases, in that order; junction bases with no gene match: 15. The CDR3 sequence: CSAATVKSGGVDEQFF. As DNA, the CDR3 is TGCAGTGCTGCTACCGTAAAAAGCGGGGGGGTCGATGAGCAGTTCTTC.

This rearrangement joins TRBV5-1 to TRBJ1-1, with a weak D call TRBD1 (6 bases). The CDR3 runs 15 residues. The V and J ends lost 0 bases and 1 base respectively, with 10 bases between them. CDR1 is SGHRS and CDR2 is YFSETQ in the germline V gene. CDR3 amino acids: CASSLEGGWNTEAFF. The CDR3 region has the DNA TGCGCCAGCAGCTTGGAGGGGGGATGGAACACTGAAGCTTTCTTT.

The chain links TRBV28 to TRBJ1-2, with D possibly matching TRBD1 (6 bases). V was trimmed by 3 bases and J by 4 bases, leaving 12 bases between them. The CDR3 is 14 amino acids. The germline V gene encodes CDR1 MDHEN and CDR2 SYDVKM. CDR3 nucleotide sequence: TGTGCCAGCAGTTTCCATGGCAGGGGCTATGGCTACACCTTC. As protein: CASSFHGRGYGYTF.

V gene TRBV13 combines with J gene TRBJ2-7; TRBD2 matches 9 bases. Germline lookup yields CDR1 PRHDT and CDR2 FYEKMQ (reference sequence). Trimming cost V 5 bases and J 5 bases; bases outside gene matches: 10. The CDR3 length is 15 residues. CDR3 amino acids: CASSPRSAGGHEQYF. CDR3 bases: TGTGCCAGCAGCCCACGTTCAGCGGGGGGTCACGAGCAGTACTTC.

Notes on this clonotype: One junction end does not reproduce the germline sequence, and a read error may be involved. V usage is TRBV12-5 and J usage is TRBJ2-5; TRBD1 agrees at 10 bases. The CDR3 length is 13 residues. From germline, CDR1 is LGHNT and CDR2 FRNRAP. Here the CDR3 DNA reads TGTGCTAGTGCCCCAGGGACAGGGGCGACCCAGTGCTTC. It encodes CASAPGTGATQCF.

The table lists this clonotype with many counts. V is TRBV4-2 and J is TRBJ2-5, with a possible D match to TRBD2 (5 bases). This CDR3 is 13 amino acids long. Germline-derived CDR1 and CDR2 are LGHNA and YNFKEQ. Trimming took 4 bases from V and 10 from J, leaving 16 bases between them. The CDR3 DNA follows: TGTGCCAGCAGCCTCCGGGCATCCGGGGACCAGTACTTC. Translating gives CASSLRASGDQYF.

The chain combines TRBV7-9 with TRBJ1-1; no firm D call. Germline lookup yields CDR1 SEHNR and CDR2 FQNEAQ (reference sequence). Trimming pared 5 bases from V and 0 bases from J, leaving 13 bases between. The CDR3 runs to 15 residues. The CDR3 bases are TGTGCCAGCAGCAACACCCGAGGGCTGAACACTGAAGCTTTCTTT. Amino acids: CASSNTRGLNTEAFF.

This chain links TRBV20-1 with TRBJ2-7; D perhaps matches TRBD1 (6 bases). The CDR3 consists of 13 residues. The V end was cut by 3 bases, the J end by 3 bases, with 12 bases between. Germline V gives CDR1 DFQATT, CDR2 SNEGSKA (reference sequence). The CDR3, as DNA: TGCAGTGCTAGCGACACAGGGCGCTACGAGCAGTACTTC. Translation gives CSASDTGRYEQYF.

With respect to this clonotype: The junction differs from germline at one of its ends, possibly a read error. The gene calls are TRBV11-2 and TRBJ2-1, with 8 bases lining up with TRBD1. CDR1 is SGHAT and CDR2 is FQNNGV in the germline V gene. The CDR3 loop spans 17 amino acids. This chain's CDR3 is CASSSPGQDIFYNEQFF. CDR3 DNA sequence: TGTGCCAGCAGCTCGCCGGGACAGGACATTTTCTACAATGAGCAGTTCTTT.

CDR3 DNA sequence: TGTGCCAGCAGCGTAGGACAGCTCGCTGGTGGCTACACCTTC. Its protein is CASSVGQLAGGYTF. This rearrangement joins TRBV9 to TRBJ1-2; D might be TRBD1 (5 bases). Germline V lookup: CDR1 SGDLS, CDR2 YYNGEE. V lost 0 bases, J lost 7 bases, and 13 bases lay in between. The CDR3 consists of 14 residues.

This rearrangement joins TRBV12-3 or TRBV12-4 to TRBJ1-1; 7 bases line up with TRBD1. Losses at the gene ends were 0 bases for V and 3 bases for J; bases not matched to a gene: 4. The CDR3 contains 15 residues. CDR3 protein: CASSLAGQIDTEAFF. The DNA of the CDR3 is TGTGCCAGCAGTTTAGCGGGACAGATTGACACTGAAGCTTTCTTT.

The chain employs TRBV6-5 and TRBJ1-1; D remains ambiguous. V lost 2 bases and J 4 bases, leaving 8 bases between the germline ends. This CDR3 region has 13 residues. Per the germline V gene, CDR1 is MNHEY and CDR2 is SVGAGI. The CDR3 region has the DNA TGTGCCAGCAGTTACAGGACTACCACTGAAGCTTTCTTT. As protein: CASSYRTTTEAFF.

This chain connects TRBV7-6 to TRBJ2-7; 8 bases map to TRBD1. V was pared by 5 bases and J by 6 bases, with 9 bases of the junction left unmatched. The CDR3 extends over 14 amino acids. Germline V lookup: CDR1 SGHVS, CDR2 FNYEAQ. The CDR3 DNA is TGTGCCAGCAGCCGAGAGACAGGGGATGGCGAGCAGTACTTC. Translated: CASSRETGDGEQYF.

This chain joins TRBV10-2 and TRBJ1-1, with TRBD1 matching over 10 bases. J gave up 6 bases and V 6 bases, and 7 bases lay outside the gene matches. CDR3 length: 14 residues. Germline-derived CDR1 and CDR2 are WSHSY and SAAADI. The DNA of the CDR3 is TGCGCCAGCAGCCCCCACGGACAGGGGGCTGAAGCTTTCTTT. This sequence encodes CASSPHGQGAEAFF.

The chain couples TRBV12-3 or TRBV12-4 to TRBJ2-7; the D gene is possibly TRBD1 (6 bases). The CDR3 runs to 15 residues. V gave up 4 bases and J gave up 4 bases, with 17 bases separating them. CDR3 residues: CASSSHSPGEYEQYF. The CDR3 DNA reads TGTGCCAGCAGTTCACACTCGCCAGGGGAATACGAGCAGTACTTC.

This clonotype was seen only once. The rearrangement joins TRBV2 to TRBJ2-1; perhaps D is TRBD1 or TRBD2 (6 bases each). V lost 1 base and J lost 0, with 19 bases in between. Germline CDR1 and CDR2: SNHLY and FYNNEI. The CDR3 runs 19 residues. This CDR3 is CASSEEGGPGVVSYNEQFF. CDR3 coding DNA: TGTGCCAGCAGTGAAGAGGGGGGACCTGGCGTTGTCTCCTACAATGAGCAGTTCTTC.

The chain recombines TRBV3-1 with TRBJ2-1; 8 bases are a match to TRBD2. Trimming took 0 bases from V and 7 from J; bases not matched to a gene: 8. Germline lookup yields CDR1 LGHDT and CDR2 YNNKEL (reference sequence). The length of the CDR3 is 16 residues. Here the CDR3 DNA reads TGTGCCAGCAGCCAAGAGGGCGGGAGGTACGGAAATGAGCAGTTCTTC. Encoded protein: CASSQEGGRYGNEQFF.

This chain uses TRBV30 with TRBJ2-1, with 9 bases identical to TRBD1. The CDR3 contains 17 residues. The V segment lost 3 bases and the J segment 0 bases; nucleotides outside the gene matches: 9. Germline V gene sequence: CDR1 GTSNPN, CDR2 SVGIG (reference sequence). The CDR3 coding sequence is TGTGCCTGGAGAGGACAGGGGAAAGGGCGCTCCTACAATGAGCAGTTCTTC. Its protein is CAWRGQGKGRSYNEQFF.

This clonotype was observed a few times. The chain carries TRBV27 and TRBJ2-1; TRBD1 matches at 10 bases. The J segment lost 12 bases and the V segment lost 8 bases, leaving 19 bases of the junction unmatched. Germline V gene data show CDR1 as MNHEY and CDR2 as SMNVEV (reference sequence). This CDR3 is 16 amino acids long. The CDR3 loop is CASGPSGTGVPLRQFF. CDR3 nucleotide sequence: TGTGCCAGCGGGCCTTCCGGGACAGGGGTCCCCCTCAGGCAGTTCTTC.